A single sample is the source of the 20 T cell receptor beta chains below, sequenced in a study of blood T cell repertoires in COVID-19. This table comes from immunoSEQ multiplex PCR, and its TCRdb copy is limited to in-frame clones, with some not included. There are about 280,000 clones in the sample; roughly 89% occur only once, and approximately 0.85% lies in the top ten. Material: peripheral blood. Receptors were obtained from a woman in her forties who had recovered from COVID-19.

The gene calls are TRBV5-1 and TRBJ2-6; D unclear. Germline CDR1 is SGHRS and CDR2 is YFSETQ. CDR3 length equals 14 residues. V lost 2 bases to trimming and J lost 0 bases, with 3 bases between them. The CDR3 spells CASSFYSGANVLTF. CDR3 in DNA: TGCGCCAGCAGCTTTTACTCTGGGGCCAACGTCCTGACTTTC.

This clone is a singleton in its sample. The J gene is TRBJ2-1, the V gene TRBV20-1; D uncertain. CDR3 length equals 15 residues. Trimming removed 3 bases at V and 5 bases at J, with 17 bases between. Germline CDR1 is DFQATT and CDR2 is SNEGSKA (reference sequence). The CDR3 protein is CSASRDGGGNNEQFF. The CDR3 DNA reads TGCAGTGCTAGTCGAGACGGCGGCGGAAACAATGAGCAGTTCTTC.

V and J are TRBV2 and TRBJ2-7; TRBD1 might be the D (6 bases). In germline, CDR1 is SNHLY, CDR2 FYNNEI. This CDR3 is built from 13 residues. The V end was cut by 6 bases, the J end by 2 bases, with 11 bases between. Written as DNA, the CDR3 is TGTGCCAGCAGACCGACAGGTACCTACGAGCAGTACTTC. Protein sequence: CASRPTGTYEQYF.

This clone was detected a few times. The V and J genes are TRBV25-1 and TRBJ1-5, with 10 bases aligning to TRBD1. V shed 5 bases, J shed 7 bases, and the junction held 2 bases outside the gene matches. The CDR3 has 13 amino acids. Germline CDR1 and CDR2: MGHDK and SYGVNS. CDR3 in DNA: TGTGCCAGCAGTAGGACAGGGGGACAGCCCCAGCATTTT. It is translated as CASSRTGGQPQHF.

This clone turned up a few times. The chain combines TRBV7-9 with TRBJ2-7, with 7 bases aligning to TRBD2. The germline CDR1 and CDR2 sequences are SEHNR and FQNEAQ (reference sequence). This CDR3 has 15 residues. V dropped 5 bases and J dropped 7; count of bases not matched to a gene: 14. CDR3 amino acids: CASSRRGGPSREQYF. The CDR3 DNA sequence: TGTGCCAGCAGCCGGCGGGGAGGGCCATCGAGGGAGCAGTACTTC.

V is TRBV10-2 and J is TRBJ2-1; D not resolved. The CDR3 sequence is 15 residues long. Germline loops: CDR1 WSHSY, CDR2 SAAADI. Trimming removed 3 bases from V and 10 bases from J, with 19 bases in between. The CDR3 bases are TGCGCCAGCAGTGAACACAAGGCCACAGCATTCGAGCAGTTCTTC. Translation gives CASSEHKATAFEQFF.

V is TRBV10-3 and J is TRBJ1-5; D ambiguous. This CDR3 spans 15 amino acids. Germline V lookup: CDR1 ENHRY, CDR2 SYGVKD. V was pared by 4 bases and J by 0 bases, with 10 bases between. The CDR3 nucleotides are TGTGCCATCAGTGTCGGAGGGTCTAGCAATCAGCCCCAGCATTTT. Amino acids: CAISVGGSSNQPQHF.

V is TRBV5-6 and J is TRBJ2-7; D is possibly TRBD1 (6 bases). CDR1 is SGHDT and CDR2 is YYEEEE in the germline V gene. V lost 0 bases and J 1 base, leaving 11 bases between the germline ends. This CDR3 comprises 15 residues. The CDR3 DNA is TGTGCCAGCAGCTTGGCAGGGGTCGGTTCCTACGAGCAGTACTTC. Translated: CASSLAGVGSYEQYF. Full variable domain (missing parts from reference TRBV5-6 and TRBJ2-7): DAGVTQSPTHLIKTRGQQVTLRCSPKSGHDTVSWYQQALGQGPQFIFQYYEEEERQRGNFPDRFSGHQFPNYSSELNVNALLLGDSALYLCASSLAGVGSYEQYFGPGTRLTVT.

This sequence joins TRBV30 and TRBJ2-2; TRBD1 might be the D (6 bases). CDR1 and CDR2 (germline): GTSNPN, SVGIG (reference sequence). V lost 4 bases to trimming and J lost 8 bases, with 8 bases between them. This CDR3 has 11 amino acids. CDR3 DNA: TGTGCCTGGACGGGGACAGGGGAGCTGTTTTTT. This sequence encodes CAWTGTGELFF.

The CDR3 bases are TGTGCCAGCAGCTTAGGGAGTGAAGCTTTCTTT. This gives the protein CASSLGSEAFF. The V call is TRBV13, the J call TRBJ1-1; D gene ambiguous. CDR1 PRHDT and CDR2 FYEKMQ come from the germline V gene (reference sequence). V lost 0 bases and J 7 bases, leaving 3 bases between the germline ends. The CDR3 extends over 11 amino acids.

The chain joins TRBV29-1 to TRBJ2-4, with a possible D match to TRBD2 (5 bases). CDR1 SQVTM and CDR2 ANQGSEA come from the germline V gene. V was shortened by 3 bases and J by 3 bases, with 6 bases between the two germline ends. This CDR3 contains 12 residues. The CDR3 DNA reads TGCAGCGTTGACGACTACAAAAACATTCAGTACTTC. Protein sequence: CSVDDYKNIQYF.

The chain couples TRBV18 to TRBJ1-2; the match to TRBD1 covers 8 bases. J lost 7 bases, V lost 5 bases, and 6 bases had no gene match. CDR3 size: 13 residues. The germline V gene has CDR1 KGHSH and CDR2 LQKENI. The CDR3 loop reads CASSSGQGGGYTF. CDR3 DNA sequence: TGTGCCAGCTCATCCGGACAGGGCGGTGGCTACACCTTC.

The chain carries TRBV5-1 and TRBJ2-2; 8 bases agree with TRBD1. In germline, CDR1 is SGHRS, CDR2 YFSETQ. CDR3 length equals 17 residues. V was clipped by 0 bases and J by 7 bases; unmatched bases: 11. The CDR3 DNA sequence: TGCGCCAGCAGCTTGGCCGGGCAGGGGGCATCAGGCGGGGAGCTGTTTTTT. Translated, it gives CASSLAGQGASGGELFF.

The J gene is TRBJ1-1, the V gene TRBV18; D is ambiguous. Germline loops: CDR1 KGHSH, CDR2 LQKENI. This CDR3 region has 13 residues. V gave up 3 bases and J gave up 0 bases, with 5 bases separating them. The CDR3 sequence: CASSPGVNTEAFF. The CDR3 region has the DNA TGTGCCAGCTCACCTGGAGTGAACACTGAAGCTTTCTTT. Drawing the rest from reference TRBV18 and TRBJ1-1, the complete variable domain is NAGVMQNPRHLVRRRGQEARLRCSPMKGHSHVYWYRQLPEEGLKFMVYLQKENIIDESGMPKERFSAEFPKEGPSILRIQQVVRGDSAAYFCASSPGVNTEAFFGQGTRLTVV.

The chain is built from TRBV12-3 or TRBV12-4 and TRBJ1-1; D might be TRBD1 (5 bases). Trimming removed 6 bases from V and 8 bases from J, with 16 bases in between. The CDR3 has 13 amino acids. The CDR3 reads CASSRAGPEEAFF. The CDR3 DNA reads TGTGCCAGCAGCAGGGCAGGCCCGGAGGAAGCTTTCTTT.

This chain joins TRBV19 and TRBJ2-7; 7 bases are a match to TRBD2. Per the germline V gene, CDR1 is LNHDA and CDR2 is SQIVND (reference sequence). This CDR3 spans 14 amino acids. V shed 4 bases, J shed 4 bases, and the junction held 7 bases outside the gene matches. The CDR3 reads CASSKFLAEYEQYF. The CDR3 region has the DNA TGTGCCAGTAGTAAGTTCCTAGCGGAGTACGAGCAGTACTTC.

The chain recombines TRBV5-1 with TRBJ1-1; possible D gene TRBD1, 6 bases. Germline-derived CDR1 and CDR2 are SGHRS and YFSETQ. The CDR3 has 14 amino acids. Trimming took off 1 base at V and 3 bases at J, with 10 bases between the two ends. The CDR3 sequence: CASSLPGGYTEAFF. The CDR3 DNA sequence: TGCGCCAGCAGCTTGCCGGGGGGCTACACTGAAGCTTTCTTT.

The chain links TRBV14 to TRBJ1-3, with D uncertain. V lost 2 bases and J lost 0, with 20 bases in between. Germline V gene data show CDR1 as SGHDN and CDR2 as FVKESK. CDR3 size: 19 residues. CDR3: CASSQHPAVGARSGNTIYF. The CDR3, as DNA: TGTGCCAGCAGCCAACACCCCGCAGTCGGAGCCCGCTCTGGAAACACCATATATTTT.

The chain couples TRBV30 to TRBJ2-3, with D possibly being TRBD1 (6 bases). V was pared by 3 bases and J by 2 bases, with 15 bases between. The CDR3 totals 15 residues. Germline CDR1 and CDR2: GTSNPN and SVGIG (reference sequence). The chain's CDR3 is CAWSRTASITDTQYF. The CDR3 DNA reads as TGTGCCTGGAGCCGGACAGCATCTATCACAGATACGCAGTATTTT.

The chain combines TRBV19 with TRBJ1-4, with 8 bases fitting TRBD1. This CDR3 spans 14 amino acids. The V gene's germline CDR1 is LNHDA and CDR2 SQIVND (reference sequence). Unmatched junction bases numbered 4, after V lost 3 bases and J lost 7 bases. CDR3 sequence (DNA): TGTGCCAGTAGTATGCAGGGGGCGCGTGAAAAACTGTTTTTT. The encoded protein is CASSMQGAREKLFF.